The next 18 T cell receptor beta chains were all read from a single sample in a study of PD-L1 blockade in urothelial cancer. Time point described: peripheral blood 6 weeks after treatment start. TCRdb's copy holds only in-frame clones and misses some; the assay was immunoSEQ multiplex PCR. The sample contains 29,000 or so clones, about four fifths of which appear only once. This material consisted of PBMCs, taken around atezolizumab (anti-PD-L1) treatment. The receptors come from a man in his 70s with urothelial cancer.

The gene calls are TRBV6-1 and TRBJ2-7, with D unresolved. The germline V and J ends were trimmed by 4 bases and 3 bases, with 10 bases remaining between them. Germline V lookup: CDR1 MNHNS, CDR2 SASEGT. CDR3 size: 13 residues. CDR3 residues: CASSVRQIYEQYF. The DNA of the CDR3 is TGTGCCAGCAGTGTCAGGCAGATCTACGAGCAGTACTTC.

This clone has just a few counts. The chain has TRBV5-1 and TRBJ2-5; 8 nucleotides line up with TRBD2. The CDR3 runs 17 residues. With 4 bases clipped from V and 4 bases from J, the junction kept 15 bases outside the gene matches. Germline V gene lookup returns CDR1 SGHRS and CDR2 YFSETQ. In DNA, the CDR3 is TGCGCCAGCAGCCCTCTTAATGGGGCGGGAGGAGGAGAGACCCAGTACTTC. As protein: CASSPLNGAGGGETQYF.

This clone was picked up one time. The genes are TRBV5-1 and TRBJ2-7; D may be TRBD1 (6 bases). Trimming removed 5 bases at V and 4 bases at J, with 16 bases between. The V gene's germline CDR1 is SGHRS and CDR2 YFSETQ. The CDR3 runs to 14 residues. The CDR3 bases are TGCGCCAGCAGTGAGGACAGAGTTAAGTACGAGCAGTACTTC. This translates into CASSEDRVKYEQYF.

The chain recombines TRBV12-5 with TRBJ1-2, with TRBD1 matching over 7 bases. Per germline, CDR1 LGHNT and CDR2 FRNRAP. The V gene end was trimmed by 0 bases and the J gene end by 1 base; junction bases not matched to a gene: 8. The CDR3 loop spans 17 amino acids. The DNA for the CDR3 is TGTGCTAGTGGTTTGGTACTTGGACAGGCATATAACTATGGCTACACCTTC. Amino acid sequence: CASGLVLGQAYNYGYTF.

This chain joins TRBV11-1 and TRBJ2-5, with D perhaps TRBD1 (6 bases). CDR1 is SGHAT, CDR2 FQDESV, per germline (reference sequence). This CDR3 spans 13 amino acids. The germline V and J ends were trimmed by 7 bases and 5 bases, with 14 bases remaining between them. CDR3 region: CASTATGRETQYF. The CDR3 bases are TGTGCCAGCACCGCGACAGGCCGGGAGACCCAGTACTTC.

The CDR3 DNA reads TGTGCCACGGGATCTAGAACAGGGAGCGGCTACACCTTC. Translating gives CATGSRTGSGYTF. The chain combines TRBV15 with TRBJ1-2, with a tentative D call TRBD1 (6 bases). Germline CDR1 and CDR2: LNHNV and YYDKDF (reference sequence). The V end lost 9 bases, the J end lost 8 bases, and 19 bases lay between the germline ends. The CDR3 sequence is 13 residues long.

J is TRBJ2-7 and V is TRBV9; D uncertain. There are 12 residues in the CDR3. Germline CDR1 is SGDLS and CDR2 is YYNGEE. Trimming stripped 0 bases from V and 6 bases from J, with 7 bases between. The CDR3 sequence: CASSVDVGEQYF. CDR3 DNA sequence: TGTGCCAGCAGCGTAGACGTCGGCGAGCAGTACTTC.

The rearrangement links TRBV5-1 to TRBJ2-2; D may be TRBD2 (6 bases). CDR3 length: 16 amino acids. CDR1 and CDR2 from the germline V gene are SGHRS and YFSETQ. V lost 0 bases and J 8 bases, leaving 17 bases between the germline ends. This chain's CDR3 is CASSLGTSLGGGELFF. The CDR3 DNA is TGCGCCAGCAGCTTGGGGACCAGCCTGGGAGGTGGGGAGCTGTTTTTT.

The chain is built from TRBV6-1 and TRBJ2-1; possible D gene TRBD1, 5 bases. Trimming removed 11 bases from V and 4 bases from J, with 9 bases in between. CDR3 length: 11 residues. Germline V CDR1 and CDR2: MNHNS, SASEGT. The CDR3 here is CASRDYNEQFF. CDR3 in DNA: TGTGCCTCCAGGGATTACAATGAGCAGTTCTTC.

The V and J genes are TRBV4-3 and TRBJ1-2; 9 bases map to TRBD1. V was clipped by 6 bases and J by 8 bases; unmatched bases: 13. The CDR3 is 15 residues long. Germline V gene sequence: CDR1 LGHNA, CDR2 YSLEER. CDR3 in DNA: TGCGCCAGCAGAGAAGGGACAGGGAAGGGCCGAGGCTACACCTTC. Amino acids: CASREGTGKGRGYTF.

This rearrangement joins TRBV2 to TRBJ2-3, with a weak D call TRBD1 (6 bases). CDR1 is SNHLY, CDR2 FYNNEI, per germline. The CDR3 is made up of 15 amino acids. Trimming left V 5 bases short and J 4 bases short, with 16 bases between. The CDR3 DNA reads as TGTGCCAGCAGTCTACAGGGCATGGGCGCAGATACGCAGTATTTT. Translation gives CASSLQGMGADTQYF.

This chain links TRBV18 with TRBJ1-1, with 9 bases fitting TRBD1. This CDR3 has 16 amino acids. Germline-derived CDR1 and CDR2 are KGHSH and LQKENI. The ends lost 8 bases at V and 2 bases at J; junction bases unmatched: 12. CDR3 in amino acids: CASRGQGGPSNTEAFF. DNA of the CDR3: TGTGCCAGCAGGGGACAGGGCGGCCCCTCAAACACTGAAGCTTTCTTT.

The chain couples TRBV28 to TRBJ1-1; weak D call: TRBD1 (5 bases). The CDR3 spans 15 residues. Germline loops: CDR1 MDHEN, CDR2 SYDVKM. V dropped 7 bases and J dropped 1 base, with 16 bases sitting between them. The CDR3 reads CASNSVGVTNTEAFF. For the CDR3, the DNA is TGTGCCAGCAATTCTGTAGGGGTAACGAACACTGAAGCTTTCTTT.

The chain has TRBV6-1 and TRBJ2-5; D might be TRBD1 (6 bases). The DNA end lines up better with TRBJ2-7; the J call may be wrong. The CDR3 is 13 amino acids. The V gene's germline CDR1 is MNHNS and CDR2 SASEGT. The CDR3 sequence is CASSVTGPYEQYF. The CDR3 DNA is TGTGCCAGCAGTGTGACAGGCCCCTACGAGCAGTACTTC.

The chain combines TRBV6-1 with TRBJ2-5, with D possibly matching TRBD2 (6 bases). Germline CDR1 and CDR2: MNHNS and SASEGT. V shed 2 bases and J shed 2 bases, with 12 bases lying between them. The CDR3 loop spans 15 amino acids. The CDR3 protein is CASSEQGLNQETQYF. The CDR3 DNA is TGTGCCAGCAGTGAACAGGGACTTAATCAAGAGACCCAGTACTTC.

In DNA, the CDR3 is TGTGCCAGCAGCCTGGGACTAGTAAAGACCCAGTACTTC. Protein: CASSLGLVKTQYF. The chain recombines TRBV11-2 with TRBJ2-5; TRBD2 matches 8 bases. V was clipped by 5 bases and J by 6 bases; unmatched bases: 5. The CDR3 has 13 amino acids. CDR1 and CDR2 (germline): SGHAT, FQNNGV.

The chain has TRBV10-3 and TRBJ1-2, with D maybe TRBD1 (5 bases). This CDR3 comprises 12 residues. Germline CDR1 reads ENHRY; CDR2 reads SYGVKD. The V end was cut by 4 bases, the J end by 4 bases, with 7 bases between. Here the CDR3 DNA reads TGTGCCATCAGTGTGGACACCTATGGCTACACCTTC. Amino acids: CAISVDTYGYTF.

The CDR3 region has the DNA TGTGCCACCAGGGACAGGGCAGCTAACTATGGCTACACCTTC. It translates to CATRDRAANYGYTF. The chain joins TRBV15 to TRBJ1-2, with TRBD1 matching over 8 bases. The CDR3 has 14 residues. The ends lost 6 bases at V and 0 bases at J; junction bases unmatched: 3. The germline V gene encodes CDR1 LNHNV and CDR2 YYDKDF (reference sequence).